A selection of T cell receptor beta chains follows, all from one sample in a study of a mutant IDH1 vaccine in newly diagnosed glioma. No antigen is known for these receptors. Clones were sequenced by immunoSEQ multiplex PCR, and TCRdb holds only the in-frame ones, with some missing. The top ten hold roughly 8.1% of the sample, which has 60,000 or so clones, about 81% seen once. Sequencing used PBMCs, obtained from a glioma patient whose treatment included an IDH1 peptide vaccine. All receptors come from a woman aged 35 to 49 with glioma. Some clones in this sample may be carry-over from other donors' samples. The CDR3 runs from the conserved cysteine through the conserved F or W. Fields, in order: V gene, J gene, clone size, D gene, CDR3 protein, CDR3 DNA. The D gene is left open where the match is weak. Where a row states a size, it is once, few, many or the class of an expanded clone; other rows omit it.

TRBV9	TRBJ2-1	.	TRBD2	CASSVRVAGINEQFF	TGTGCCAGCAGCGTAAGGGTAGCGGGGATAAATGAGCAGTTCTTC
TRBV10-3	TRBJ2-5	.	.	CASRGTTGTEQETQYF	TGTGCCAGCCGCGGGACCACCGGGACAGAGCAAGAGACCCAGTACTTC
TRBV7-2	TRBJ2-3	.	.	CASRGRTGVDTQYF	TGTGCCAGCAGGGGAAGAACGGGCGTAGATACGCAGTATTTT
TRBV4-3	TRBJ2-2	.	TRBD2	CASSQTGGTGELFF	TGCGCCAGCAGCCAGACGGGGGGCACCGGGGAGCTGTTTTTT
TRBV6-1	TRBJ1-1	.	.	CASSDRFTEAFF	TGTGCCAGCAGTGACAGGTTCACTGAAGCTTTCTTT
TRBV19	TRBJ1-4	.	.	CATRDNPAISNEKLFF	TGTGCCACCCGGGACAACCCCGCCATCAGTAATGAAAAACTGTTTTTT
TRBV4-3	TRBJ2-1	.	.	CASSQEGLQGNEQFF	TGCGCCAGCAGCCAAGAAGGGCTACAGGGAAATGAGCAGTTCTTC
TRBV4-3	TRBJ1-2	.	TRBD1	CASSQDETGVNYGYTF	TGCGCCAGCAGCCAAGATGAGACAGGGGTGAACTATGGCTACACCTTC
TRBV30	TRBJ1-6	.	.	CAWKSSYNSPLHF	TGTGCCTGGAAGAGCTCCTATAATTCACCCCTCCACTTT
TRBV10-3	TRBJ1-1	.	.	CAITINREVKAFF	TGTGCCATCACCATAAACAGGGAAGTGAAAGCTTTCTTT
TRBV7-9	TRBJ2-1	.	TRBD2	CASSLAAGGYNEQFF	TGTGCCAGCAGCTTAGCAGCGGGGGGTTACAATGAGCAGTTCTTC
TRBV5-1	TRBJ2-3	.	.	CASSQGPVWGTDTQYF	TGCGCCAGCAGCCAAGGGCCCGTATGGGGCACAGATACGCAGTATTTT
TRBV6-4	TRBJ2-6	few	TRBD1	CASSSDRGLAGANVLTF	TGTGCCAGCAGTTCCGACAGGGGCCTAGCTGGGGCCAACGTCCTGACTTTC
TRBV7-2	TRBJ2-5	.	TRBD2	CASSRTSGGAIETQYF	TGTGCCAGCAGCCGCACTAGCGGGGGGGCCATAGAGACCCAGTACTTC
TRBV14	TRBJ1-1	.	.	CASSQDLLTEAFF	TGTGCCAGCAGCCAAGACCTACTCACTGAAGCTTTCTTT
TRBV19	TRBJ1-2	.	.	CATLSRLWIYGYTF	TGTGCCACTCTTTCCCGGCTTTGGATTTATGGCTACACCTTC
TRBV19	TRBJ1-2	.	.	CASSGQGRSYTF	TGTGCCAGTAGTGGTCAGGGTAGGAGCTACACCTTC
TRBV18	TRBJ2-2	.	.	CASSPLGVTGELFF	TGTGCCAGCTCACCACTCGGGGTCACCGGGGAGCTGTTTTTT
TRBV6-1	TRBJ1-1	.	.	CASSVRGGSNTEAFF	TGTGCCAGCAGTGTCAGAGGGGGATCGAACACTGAAGCTTTCTTT
TRBV10-1	TRBJ1-4	many	.	CASSEQESRKLFF	TGCGCCAGCAGTGAGCAAGAGAGCAGAAAACTGTTTTTT